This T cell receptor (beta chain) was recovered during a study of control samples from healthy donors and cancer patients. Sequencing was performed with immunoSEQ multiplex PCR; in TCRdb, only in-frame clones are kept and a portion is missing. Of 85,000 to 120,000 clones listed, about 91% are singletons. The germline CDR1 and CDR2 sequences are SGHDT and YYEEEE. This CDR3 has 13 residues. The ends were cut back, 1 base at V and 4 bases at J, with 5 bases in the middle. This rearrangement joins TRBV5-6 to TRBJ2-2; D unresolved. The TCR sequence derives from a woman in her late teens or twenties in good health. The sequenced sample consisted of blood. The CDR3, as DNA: TGTGCCAGCAGCTTGAGCTTCACCGGGGAGCTGTTTTTT. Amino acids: CASSLSFTGELFF.